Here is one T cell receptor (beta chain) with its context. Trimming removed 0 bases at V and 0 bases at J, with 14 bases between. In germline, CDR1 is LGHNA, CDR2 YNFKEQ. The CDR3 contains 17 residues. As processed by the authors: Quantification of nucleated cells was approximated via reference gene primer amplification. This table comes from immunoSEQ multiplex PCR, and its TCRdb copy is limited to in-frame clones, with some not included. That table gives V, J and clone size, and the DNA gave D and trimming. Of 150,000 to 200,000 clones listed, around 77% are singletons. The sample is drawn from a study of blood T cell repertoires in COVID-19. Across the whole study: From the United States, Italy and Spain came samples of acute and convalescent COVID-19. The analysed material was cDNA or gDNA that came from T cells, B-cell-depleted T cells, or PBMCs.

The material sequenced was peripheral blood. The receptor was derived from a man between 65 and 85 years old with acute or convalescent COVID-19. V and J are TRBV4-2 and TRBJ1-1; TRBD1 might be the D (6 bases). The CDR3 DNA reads TGTGCCAGCAGCCAAGATTTGGACAGTAGTATGAACACTGAAGCTTTCTTT. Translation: CASSQDLDSSMNTEAFF.